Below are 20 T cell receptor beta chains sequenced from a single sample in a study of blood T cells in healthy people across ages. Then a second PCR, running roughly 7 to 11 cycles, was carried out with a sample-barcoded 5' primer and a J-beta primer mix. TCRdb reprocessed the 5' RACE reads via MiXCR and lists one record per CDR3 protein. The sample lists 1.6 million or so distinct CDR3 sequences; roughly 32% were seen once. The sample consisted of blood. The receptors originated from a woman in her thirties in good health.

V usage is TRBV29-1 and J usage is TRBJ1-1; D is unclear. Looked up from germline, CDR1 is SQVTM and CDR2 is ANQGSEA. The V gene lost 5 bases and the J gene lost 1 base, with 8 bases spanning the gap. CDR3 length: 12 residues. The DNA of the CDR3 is TGCAGCGTTAAAAAGGGGAACACTGAAGCTTTCTTT. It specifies CSVKKGNTEAFF.

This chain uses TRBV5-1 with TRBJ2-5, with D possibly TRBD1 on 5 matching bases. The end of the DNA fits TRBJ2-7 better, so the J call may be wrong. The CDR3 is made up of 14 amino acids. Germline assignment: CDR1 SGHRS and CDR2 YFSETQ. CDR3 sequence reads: CASTDHDRVYEQYF. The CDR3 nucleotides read TGCGCCAGCACCGACCACGACAGAGTCTACGAGCAGTACTTC.

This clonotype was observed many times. The CDR3 region has the DNA TGTGCCAGCAGAGGACTAGCGGGGGAATCCTACAATGAGCAGTTCTTC. Amino acids: CASRGLAGESYNEQFF. The genes are TRBV12-3 or TRBV12-4 and TRBJ2-1, with TRBD2 matching 13 bases. V lost 6 bases, J lost 1 base, and 3 bases stayed unmatched. The CDR3 is made up of 16 amino acids.

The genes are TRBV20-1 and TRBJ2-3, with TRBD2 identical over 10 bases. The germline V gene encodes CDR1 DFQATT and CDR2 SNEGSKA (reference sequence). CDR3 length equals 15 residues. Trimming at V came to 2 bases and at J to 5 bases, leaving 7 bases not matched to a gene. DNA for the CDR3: TGCAGTGCTAGACCGCTAGCGGGAGATGGAGATACGCAGTATTTT. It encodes CSARPLAGDGDTQYF.

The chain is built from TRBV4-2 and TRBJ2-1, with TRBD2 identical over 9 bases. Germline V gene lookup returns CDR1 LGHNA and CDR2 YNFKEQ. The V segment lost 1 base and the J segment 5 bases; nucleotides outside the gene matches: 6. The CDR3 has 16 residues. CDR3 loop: CASSQATSGSHNEQFF. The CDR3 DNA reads TGTGCCAGCAGCCAAGCAACTAGCGGGTCCCACAATGAGCAGTTCTTC.

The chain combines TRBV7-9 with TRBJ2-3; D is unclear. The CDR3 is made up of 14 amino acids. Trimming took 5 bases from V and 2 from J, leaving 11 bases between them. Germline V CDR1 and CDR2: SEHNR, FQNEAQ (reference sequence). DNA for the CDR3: TGTGCCAGCAGCCGCGACGGAAACACAGATACGCAGTATTTT. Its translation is CASSRDGNTDTQYF.

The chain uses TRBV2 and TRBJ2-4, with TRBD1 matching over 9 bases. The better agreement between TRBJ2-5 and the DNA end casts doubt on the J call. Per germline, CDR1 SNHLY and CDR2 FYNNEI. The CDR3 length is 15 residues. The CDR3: CASSATGGGRETQYF. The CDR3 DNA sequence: TGTGCCAGCAGTGCGACAGGGGGAGGTCGAGAGACCCAGTACTTC.

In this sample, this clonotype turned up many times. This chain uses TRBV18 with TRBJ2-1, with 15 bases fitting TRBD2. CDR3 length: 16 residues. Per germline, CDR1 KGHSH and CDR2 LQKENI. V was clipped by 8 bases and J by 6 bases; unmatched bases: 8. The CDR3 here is CASSPPGLAGGNEQFF. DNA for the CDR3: TGTGCCAGCAGTCCCCCGGGACTAGCGGGAGGCAATGAGCAGTTCTTC.

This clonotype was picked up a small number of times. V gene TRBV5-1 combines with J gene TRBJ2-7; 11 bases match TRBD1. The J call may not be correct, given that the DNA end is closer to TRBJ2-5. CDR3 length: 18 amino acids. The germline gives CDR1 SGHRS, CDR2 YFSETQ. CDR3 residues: CASSLDRRTGGLEETQYF. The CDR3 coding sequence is TGCGCCAGCAGCTTGGACCGGAGGACAGGGGGCCTAGAAGAGACCCAGTACTTC.

CDR3 DNA: TGCGCCAGCAGCCAAGTAGGCCAAGGGCGCCGCGAGCAGTACTTC. Protein product: CASSQVGQGRREQYF. The chain carries TRBV4-1 and TRBJ2-7; D uncertain. The CDR3 has 15 residues. V lost 1 base, J lost 6 bases, and 16 bases lay in between. The V gene's germline CDR1 is MGHRA and CDR2 YSYEKL.

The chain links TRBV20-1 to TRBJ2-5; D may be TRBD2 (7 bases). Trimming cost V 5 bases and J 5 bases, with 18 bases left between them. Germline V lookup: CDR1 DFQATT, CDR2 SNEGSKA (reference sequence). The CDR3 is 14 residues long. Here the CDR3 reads CSAGPLRGGETQYF. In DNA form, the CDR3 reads TGCAGTGCTGGACCTCTGAGGGGGGGCGAGACCCAGTACTTC.

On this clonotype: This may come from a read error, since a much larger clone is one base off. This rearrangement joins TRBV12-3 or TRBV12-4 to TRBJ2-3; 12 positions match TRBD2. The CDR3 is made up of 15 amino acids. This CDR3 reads CASSWTSGAADTEYF. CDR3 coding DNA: TGTGCCAGCAGCTGGACTAGCGGGGCCGCAGATACGGAGTATTTT.

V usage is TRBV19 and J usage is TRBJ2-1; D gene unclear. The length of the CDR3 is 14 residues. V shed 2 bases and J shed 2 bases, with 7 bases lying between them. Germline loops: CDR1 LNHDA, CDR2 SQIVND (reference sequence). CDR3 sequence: CASSITDAYNEQFF. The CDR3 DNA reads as TGTGCCAGTAGTATAACTGATGCCTACAATGAGCAGTTCTTC.

The CDR3 loop reads CASSLEASGRASTDTQYF. CDR3 nucleotide sequence: TGTGCCAGCAGCTTAGAGGCTAGCGGGAGGGCTAGCACAGATACGCAGTATTTT. The chain links TRBV13 to TRBJ2-3; 12 bases are shared with TRBD2. CDR3 length: 18 residues. Looked up from germline, CDR1 is PRHDT and CDR2 is FYEKMQ (reference sequence). The V segment lost 1 base and the J segment 0 bases; nucleotides outside the gene matches: 5. Using reference TRBV13 and TRBJ2-3 for the parts outside the CDR3, the full variable domain is AAGVIQSPRHLIKEKRETATLKCYPIPRHDTVYWYQQGPGQDPQFLISFYEKMQSDKGSIPDRFSAQQFSDYHSELNMSSLELGDSALYFCASSLEASGRASTDTQYFGPGTRLTVL.

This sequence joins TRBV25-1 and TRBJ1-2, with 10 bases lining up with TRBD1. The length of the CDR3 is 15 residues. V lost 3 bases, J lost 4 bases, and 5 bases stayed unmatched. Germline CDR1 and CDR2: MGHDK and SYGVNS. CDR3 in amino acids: CASSESDRGFYGYTF. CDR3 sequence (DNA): TGTGCCAGCAGTGAGTCGGACAGGGGGTTCTATGGCTACACCTTC.

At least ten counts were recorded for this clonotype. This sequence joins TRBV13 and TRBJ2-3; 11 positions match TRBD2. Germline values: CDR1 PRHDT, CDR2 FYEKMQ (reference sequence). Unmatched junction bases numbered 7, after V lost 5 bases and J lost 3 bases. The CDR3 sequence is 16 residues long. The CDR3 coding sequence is TGTGCCAGCAGCCGTCTAGCGGGAGGCGTTACAGATACGCAGTATTTT. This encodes CASSRLAGGVTDTQYF.

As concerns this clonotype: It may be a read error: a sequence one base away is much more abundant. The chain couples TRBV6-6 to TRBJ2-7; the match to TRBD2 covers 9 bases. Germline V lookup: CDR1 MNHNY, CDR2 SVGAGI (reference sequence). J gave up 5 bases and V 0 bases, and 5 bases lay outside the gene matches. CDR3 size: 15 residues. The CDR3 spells CASSYSTSGPHEQYF. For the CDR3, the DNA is TGTGCCAGCAGTTACTCAACTAGCGGGCCCCACGAGCAGTACTTC.

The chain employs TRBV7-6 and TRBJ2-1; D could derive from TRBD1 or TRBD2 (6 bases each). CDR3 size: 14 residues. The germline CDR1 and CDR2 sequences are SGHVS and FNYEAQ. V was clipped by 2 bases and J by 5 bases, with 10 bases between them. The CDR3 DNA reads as TGTGCCAGCAGCTTACCGGGGGCGCACAATGAGCAGTTCTTC. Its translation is CASSLPGAHNEQFF.

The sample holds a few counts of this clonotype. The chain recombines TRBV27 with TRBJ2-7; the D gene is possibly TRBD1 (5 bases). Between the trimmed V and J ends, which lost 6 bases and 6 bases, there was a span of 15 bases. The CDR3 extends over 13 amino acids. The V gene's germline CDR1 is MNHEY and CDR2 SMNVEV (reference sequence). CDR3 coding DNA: TGTGCCAGCAGCGCCTGGGGCATCGGCGAGCAGTACTTC. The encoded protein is CASSAWGIGEQYF.

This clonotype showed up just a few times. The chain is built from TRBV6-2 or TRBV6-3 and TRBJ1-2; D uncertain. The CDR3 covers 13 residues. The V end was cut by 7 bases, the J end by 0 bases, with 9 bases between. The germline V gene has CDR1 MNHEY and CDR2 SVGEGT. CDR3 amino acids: CASKRDTNYGYTF. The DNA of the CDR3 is TGTGCCAGCAAGAGGGATACTAACTATGGCTACACCTTC.